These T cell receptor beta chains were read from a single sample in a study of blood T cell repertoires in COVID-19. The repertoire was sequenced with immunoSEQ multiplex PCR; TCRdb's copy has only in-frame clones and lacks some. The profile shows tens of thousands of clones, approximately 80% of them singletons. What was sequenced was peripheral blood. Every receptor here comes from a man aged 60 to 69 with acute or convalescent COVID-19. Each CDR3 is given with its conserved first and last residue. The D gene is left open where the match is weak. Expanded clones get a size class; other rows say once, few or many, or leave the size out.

cdr3_aa: CATRDRVSTDTQYF
cdr3_nt: TGTGCCACCAGGGACAGGGTTAGCACAGATACGCAGTATTTT
clone_size: NA
j_call: TRBJ2-3
v_call: TRBV24-1
d_call: TRBD1

cdr3_aa: CSVELAGTGGYEQYF
cdr3_nt: TGCAGCGTTGAGCTTGCGGGGACAGGAGGCTACGAGCAGTACTTC
clone_size: NA
j_call: TRBJ2-7
v_call: TRBV29-1
d_call: TRBD1

cdr3_aa: CASSIGQGTDTQYF
cdr3_nt: TGTGCCAGTAGTATTGGGCAGGGGACAGATACGCAGTATTTT
clone_size: NA
j_call: TRBJ2-3
v_call: TRBV19
d_call: NA

cdr3_aa: CASSEMVYWSTGELFF
cdr3_nt: TGTGCCAGCAGTGAAATGGTCTATTGGAGCACCGGGGAGCTGTTTTTT
clone_size: NA
j_call: TRBJ2-2
v_call: TRBV6-1
d_call: NA

cdr3_aa: CASSLDGVGSPLHF
cdr3_nt: TGCGCCAGCAGCTTGGACGGGGTGGGATCACCCCTCCACTTT
clone_size: NA
j_call: TRBJ1-6
v_call: TRBV5-1
d_call: NA

cdr3_aa: CASSPHRGDQPQHF
cdr3_nt: TGTGCCAGCAGCCCCCACAGGGGTGATCAGCCCCAGCATTTT
clone_size: NA
j_call: TRBJ1-5
v_call: TRBV7-2
d_call: TRBD1

cdr3_aa: CASSLVMGAEAFF
cdr3_nt: TGTGCCAGCAGTTTAGTTATGGGCGCTGAAGCTTTCTTT
clone_size: NA
j_call: TRBJ1-1
v_call: TRBV12-3/TRBV12-4
d_call: NA

cdr3_aa: CASSSDGFRGEQFF
cdr3_nt: TGTGCCAGCAGCTCGGACGGGTTTCGGGGGGAGCAGTTCTTC
clone_size: NA
j_call: TRBJ2-1
v_call: TRBV5-5
d_call: NA

cdr3_aa: CAIRGAGDPYEQYF
cdr3_nt: TGTGCCATCAGGGGGGCAGGGGACCCCTACGAGCAGTACTTC
clone_size: NA
j_call: TRBJ2-7
v_call: TRBV10-3
d_call: NA

cdr3_aa: CASSLRTESYNEQFF
cdr3_nt: TGTGCCAGCAGTCTACGGACAGAATCCTACAATGAGCAGTTCTTC
clone_size: NA
j_call: TRBJ2-1
v_call: TRBV6-5
d_call: NA

cdr3_aa: CASSLSVGGEFNTEAFF
cdr3_nt: TGTGCCAGCAGCTTATCGGTAGGGGGGGAGTTTAACACTGAAGCTTTCTTT
clone_size: NA
j_call: TRBJ1-1
v_call: TRBV13
d_call: NA

cdr3_aa: CASSLGALSSYEQYF
cdr3_nt: TGTGCCAGCAGCCTAGGAGCCTTATCATCCTACGAGCAGTACTTC
clone_size: NA
j_call: TRBJ2-7
v_call: TRBV9
d_call: NA

cdr3_aa: CASSRAGTSGVGTDTQYF
cdr3_nt: TGTGCCAGCAGTCGCGCCGGGACTAGCGGGGTTGGCACAGATACGCAGTATTTT
clone_size: NA
j_call: TRBJ2-3
v_call: TRBV3-1/TRBV3-2
d_call: TRBD2

cdr3_aa: CASSLEYGTAYNEQFF
cdr3_nt: TGTGCCAGCAGCTTAGAGTACGGGACAGCTTACAATGAGCAGTTCTTC
clone_size: NA
j_call: TRBJ2-1
v_call: TRBV11-1
d_call: TRBD1

cdr3_aa: CASSLGQSNQPQHF
cdr3_nt: TGTGCCAGCAGCTTAGGACAGAGCAATCAGCCCCAGCATTTT
clone_size: once
j_call: TRBJ1-5
v_call: TRBV7-9
d_call: NA

cdr3_aa: CASSYNWDRNTEAFF
cdr3_nt: TGTGCCAGCAGTTACAATTGGGACAGGAACACTGAAGCTTTCTTT
clone_size: once
j_call: TRBJ1-1
v_call: TRBV6-5
d_call: TRBD1

cdr3_aa: CASRQQGGSGETQYF
cdr3_nt: TGTGCCAGCAGACAACAGGGAGGGAGCGGAGAGACCCAGTACTTC
clone_size: NA
j_call: TRBJ2-5
v_call: TRBV7-6
d_call: NA

cdr3_aa: CASSSQGVVAETQYF
cdr3_nt: TGTGCCAGCAGCTCGCAGGGGGTTGTGGCAGAGACCCAGTACTTC
clone_size: once
j_call: TRBJ2-5
v_call: TRBV11-2
d_call: TRBD1

cdr3_aa: CASSHLFRVVEQYF
cdr3_nt: TGTGCCAGCAGCCATCTTTTCAGGGTCGTCGAGCAGTACTTC
clone_size: NA
j_call: TRBJ2-7
v_call: TRBV7-2
d_call: NA

cdr3_aa: CASSHGRNTEAFF
cdr3_nt: TGCGCCAGCAGCCACGGTCGGAACACTGAAGCTTTCTTT
clone_size: NA
j_call: TRBJ1-1
v_call: TRBV4-3
d_call: NA

cdr3_aa: CASSDQGQGGYTF
cdr3_nt: TGTGCCAGCAGTGACCAGGGGCAGGGTGGCTACACCTTC
clone_size: NA
j_call: TRBJ1-2
v_call: TRBV2
d_call: NA

cdr3_aa: CASRRTSGDSYEQYF
cdr3_nt: TGTGCCAGTAGACGGACTAGCGGGGACTCCTACGAGCAGTACTTC
clone_size: NA
j_call: TRBJ2-7
v_call: TRBV19
d_call: TRBD2

cdr3_aa: CASINYDRDRNTEAFF
cdr3_nt: TGTGCCAGCATCAATTATGACCGGGACAGGAACACTGAAGCTTTCTTT
clone_size: few
j_call: TRBJ1-1
v_call: TRBV11-2
d_call: TRBD1

cdr3_aa: CASSQGLATQYF
cdr3_nt: TGTGCCAGCAGCCAAGGACTAGCAACGCAGTATTTT
clone_size: few
j_call: TRBJ2-3
v_call: TRBV14
d_call: TRBD2

cdr3_aa: CASSQRGNQPQHF
cdr3_nt: TGCGCCAGCAGTCAAAGAGGCAATCAGCCCCAGCATTTT
clone_size: NA
j_call: TRBJ1-5
v_call: TRBV23-1
d_call: NA

cdr3_aa: CATHRDRGQPQHF
cdr3_nt: TGTGCCACCCACCGGGACAGGGGTCAGCCCCAGCATTTT
clone_size: NA
j_call: TRBJ1-5
v_call: TRBV28
d_call: TRBD1

cdr3_aa: CASSSSEGGGSYEQYF
cdr3_nt: TGTGCCAGCAGCTCCTCAGAGGGGGGGGGATCCTACGAGCAGTACTTC
clone_size: NA
j_call: TRBJ2-7
v_call: TRBV7-2
d_call: NA

cdr3_aa: CAWSVRTRGNSPLHF
cdr3_nt: TGTGCCTGGAGTGTAAGAACCCGGGGGAATTCACCCCTCCACTTT
clone_size: NA
j_call: TRBJ1-6
v_call: TRBV30
d_call: NA

cdr3_aa: CASSTLLAGGEETQYF
cdr3_nt: TGTGCCAGTAGTACCCTGCTAGCGGGGGGTGAGGAGACCCAGTACTTC
clone_size: NA
j_call: TRBJ2-5
v_call: TRBV19
d_call: TRBD2

cdr3_aa: CASSPIGTVGNTIYF
cdr3_nt: TGCGCCAGCAGTCCAATTGGGACAGTTGGAAACACCATATATTTT
clone_size: NA
j_call: TRBJ1-3
v_call: TRBV5-1
d_call: TRBD1

cdr3_aa: CASSVVKDSSSYEQYF
cdr3_nt: TGCGCCAGCAGCGTAGTAAAGGACAGTAGCTCCTACGAGCAGTACTTC
clone_size: NA
j_call: TRBJ2-7
v_call: TRBV4-1
d_call: NA